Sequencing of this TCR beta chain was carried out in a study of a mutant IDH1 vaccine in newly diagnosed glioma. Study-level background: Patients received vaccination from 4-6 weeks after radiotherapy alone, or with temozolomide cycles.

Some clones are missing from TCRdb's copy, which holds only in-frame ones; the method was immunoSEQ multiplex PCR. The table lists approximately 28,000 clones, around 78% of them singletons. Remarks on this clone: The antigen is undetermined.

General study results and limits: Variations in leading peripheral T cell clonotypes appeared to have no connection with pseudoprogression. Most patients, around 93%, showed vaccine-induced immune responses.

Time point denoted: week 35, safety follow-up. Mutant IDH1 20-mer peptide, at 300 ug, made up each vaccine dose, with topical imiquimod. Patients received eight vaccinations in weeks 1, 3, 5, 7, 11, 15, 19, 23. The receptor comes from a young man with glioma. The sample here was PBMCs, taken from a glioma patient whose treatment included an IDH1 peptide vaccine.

CDR3 DNA sequence: TGTGCCAGCAGCCTAACAGGGGGCTCCTACAATGAGCAGTTCTTC. It is translated as CASSLTGGSYNEQFF. The chain uses TRBV7-6 and TRBJ2-1; 8 bases match TRBD1. Germline lookup yields CDR1 SGHVS and CDR2 FNYEAQ. The CDR3 is 15 amino acids. Trimming took 5 bases from V and 0 from J; bases not matched to a gene: 3.